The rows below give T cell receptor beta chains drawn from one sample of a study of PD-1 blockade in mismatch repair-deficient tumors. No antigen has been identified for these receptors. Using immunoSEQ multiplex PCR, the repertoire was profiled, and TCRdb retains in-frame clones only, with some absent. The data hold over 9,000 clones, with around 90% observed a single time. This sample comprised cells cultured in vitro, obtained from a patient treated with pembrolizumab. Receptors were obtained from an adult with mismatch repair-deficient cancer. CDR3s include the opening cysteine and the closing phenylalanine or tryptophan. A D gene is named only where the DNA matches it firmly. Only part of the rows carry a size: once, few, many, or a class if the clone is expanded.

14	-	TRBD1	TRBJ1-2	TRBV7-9	TGTGCCGGAGAAGGGACAGGGGGCTTCTATGGCTACACCTTC	CAGEGTGGFYGYTF
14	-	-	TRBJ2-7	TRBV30	TGTGCCTGGAGTTCTGTAAGGGGATCCTACGAGCAGTACTTC	CAWSSVRGSYEQYF
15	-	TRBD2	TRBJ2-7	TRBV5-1	TGCGCCAGCAGCCCCTATAGCGGGAGATCCTACGAGCAGTACTTC	CASSPYSGRSYEQYF
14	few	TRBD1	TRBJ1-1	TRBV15	TGTGCCACCAGCAGCTGGACAGGGGGCGAGGAAGCTTTCTTT	CATSSWTGGEEAFF
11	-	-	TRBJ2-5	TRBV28	TGTGCCAGCAGCTCGACTCGGACCCAGTACTTC	CASSSTRTQYF
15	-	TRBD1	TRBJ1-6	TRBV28	TGTGCCAGCAGGTCACGGGACAGGGCTAATTCACCCCTCCACTTT	CASRSRDRANSPLHF
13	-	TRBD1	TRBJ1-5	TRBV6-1	TGTGCCAGCGGGACAGGGTTTCAGCAGCCCCAGCATTTT	CASGTGFQQPQHF
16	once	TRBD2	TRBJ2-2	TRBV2	TGTGCCAGCAACCCCCTAGCGGGAGCGAACACCGGGGAGCTGTTTTTT	CASNPLAGANTGELFF
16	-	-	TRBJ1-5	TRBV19	TGTGCCAGTAGGTCCCTTGGTGGGGGGTTCAATCAGCCCCAGCATTTT	CASRSLGGGFNQPQHF
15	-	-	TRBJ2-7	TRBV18	TGTGCCAGCTCACCACTGGAGGGGACGGGTTACGAGCAGTACTTC	CASSPLEGTGYEQYF
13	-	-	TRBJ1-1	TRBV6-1	TGTGCCAGCACCCCCCGGTGGGCGGCTGAAGCTTTCTTT	CASTPRWAAEAFF
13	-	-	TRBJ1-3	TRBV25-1	TGTGCCAGCAGTGAGACCAACCTGGGGGCCATATATTTT	CASSETNLGAIYF
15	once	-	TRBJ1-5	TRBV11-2	TGTGCCAGCAGCTCCGGACTGAATAGCAATCAGCCCCAGCATTTT	CASSSGLNSNQPQHF
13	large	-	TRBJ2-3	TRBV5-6	TGTGCCAGCAGCTTGAGCAGCACAGATACGCAGTATTTT	CASSLSSTDTQYF
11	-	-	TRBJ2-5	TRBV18	TGTGCCAGCTCATCCGTAGAGACCCAGTACTTC	CASSSVETQYF
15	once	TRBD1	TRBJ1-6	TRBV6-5	TGTGCCAGCAGTACGACAGGGGGCATCATATCACCCCTCCACTTT	CASSTTGGIISPLHF
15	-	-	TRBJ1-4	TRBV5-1	TGCGCCAGCAGCTTGTCAGGGGAGTCAAGTGAAAAACTGTTTTTT	CASSLSGESSEKLFF
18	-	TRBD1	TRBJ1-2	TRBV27	TGTGCCAGCAGTTTATTGATAAGGTTGAGGACAGGGTCTTCTGGCTACACCTTC	CASSLLIRLRTGSSGYTF
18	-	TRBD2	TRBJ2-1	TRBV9	TGTGCCAGCAGCATTGGACTAGCGGGAGGGAGCTCCTACAATGAGCAGTTCTTC	CASSIGLAGGSSYNEQFF
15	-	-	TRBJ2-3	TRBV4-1	TGCGCCAGCAGCCAAGATTGGAGAACCGCAGATACGCAGTATTTT	CASSQDWRTADTQYF
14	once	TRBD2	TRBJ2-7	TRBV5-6	TGTGCCAGCAGTGGACTAGCGGGAGTCTACGAGCAGTACTTC	CASSGLAGVYEQYF